The source of this T cell receptor (beta chain) is a study of quantifying T cell responses using KT2 cells. Study-level background: TCR alpha and beta constant-region primers primed reverse transcription of RNA.

Different KT2-to-PBMC ratios were created with a constant PBMC count. The V end was cut by 4 bases, the J end by 5 bases, with 10 bases between. This CDR3 contains 12 residues. Germline V gives CDR1 SQVTM, CDR2 ANQGSEA. Each cDNA got a UMI-containing oligo ligated at its 3' end. First-round PCR used about 4 cycles and beta primers RC1.1 and RC1.2 covering TRBC1 and TRBC2. Separate processing of TCR alpha and beta chains began at the second PCR. One entry per CDR3 protein results from TCRdb running MiXCR on the UMI-ligation and nested PCR reads. Of fewer than 60,000 distinct CDR3 sequences listed, around a tenth were seen once; the top ten hold less than 11%.

The origin of this receptor is a human donor. Material for sequencing was PBMCs spiked with cells of the T cell clone KT2. V and J are TRBV29-1 and TRBJ2-3; D remains ambiguous. In DNA form, the CDR3 reads TGCAGCGTTGGTTCCGATGGAGATACGCAGTATTTT. Protein sequence: CSVGSDGDTQYF.